Listed here is a single T cell receptor (beta chain). The record originates from a study of blood T cells in healthy people across ages. Background on the study: Template switching recovered approximately one barcoded beta molecule for every two T cells.

Every sample yielded at least 6.5 million isolated PBMCs. Primed by a sample-barcoded 5' primer and a J-beta primer mix, a second PCR proceeded for roughly 6 to 12 cycles. TCRdb itself ran the 5' RACE reads through MiXCR, one entry per CDR3 protein. Among some 850,000 distinct CDR3 sequences listed, 25% to 30% were seen once. Germline lookup yields CDR1 SGHRS and CDR2 YFSETQ. CDR3 size: 14 residues. The V end was cut by 6 bases, the J end by 5 bases, with 17 bases between. This sample also belongs to another study, concerning T cells of mothers and their children. That paper notes: Study donors consisted of three healthy Caucasian mothers and their six children.

The clonotype originates from a boy younger than 18 in good health. The material sequenced was blood. The V and J genes are TRBV5-1 and TRBJ2-5, with D possibly being TRBD2 (6 bases). In nucleotides, the CDR3 is TGCGCCAGCAACCCCGGGGGTGGCGACGAGACCCAGTACTTC. Translated: CASNPGGGDETQYF.